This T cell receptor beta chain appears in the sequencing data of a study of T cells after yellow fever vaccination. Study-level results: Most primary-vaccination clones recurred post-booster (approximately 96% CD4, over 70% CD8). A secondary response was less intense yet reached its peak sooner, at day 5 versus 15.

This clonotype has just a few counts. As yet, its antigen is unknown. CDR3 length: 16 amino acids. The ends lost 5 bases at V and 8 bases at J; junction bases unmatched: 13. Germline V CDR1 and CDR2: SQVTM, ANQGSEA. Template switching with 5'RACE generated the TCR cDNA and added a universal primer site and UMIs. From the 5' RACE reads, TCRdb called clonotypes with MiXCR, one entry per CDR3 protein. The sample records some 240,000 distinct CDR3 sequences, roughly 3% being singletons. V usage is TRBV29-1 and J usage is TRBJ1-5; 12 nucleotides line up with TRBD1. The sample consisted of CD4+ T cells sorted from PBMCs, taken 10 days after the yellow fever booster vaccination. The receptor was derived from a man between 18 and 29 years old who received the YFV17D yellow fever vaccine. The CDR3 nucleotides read TGCAGCGTTAAACAGTCCGGGACAGGGGGCTTGGAGCCCCAGCATTTT. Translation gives CSVKQSGTGGLEPQHF.